This TCR beta chain comes out of a study of T cells in Graves' hyperthyroidism and ophthalmopathy. Study-wide results and limits: Most thyroid clonotypes expanded above 0.001 appeared in blood too.

This clonotype was seen many times. What it recognizes is unknown. RNA transcripts provided the source from which TCR beta CDR3 regions were amplified. RT-PCR in the first round (using the HTBI primer set) targeted the TCR CDR3. MiXCR, run by TCRdb on the multiplex PCR reads, gives a single entry per CDR3 protein. Of 450,000 to 600,000 distinct CDR3 sequences listed, around 20% are singletons. This CDR3 has 14 residues. Trimming cost V 5 bases and J 0 bases, with 8 bases left between them. The germline V gene encodes CDR1 SGHTA and CDR2 FQGNSA. The source is a man between 40 and 49 years old with Graves' ophthalmopathy. The V call is TRBV7-2, the J call TRBJ1-3; D unresolved. The sequenced sample was blood. CDR3 in amino acids: CASSPGLSGNTIYF. Here the CDR3 DNA reads TGTGCCAGCAGCCCTGGTCTCTCTGGAAACACCATATATTTT. Variable domain in full (rest from reference TRBV7-2 and TRBJ1-3): GAGVSQSPSNKVTEKGKDVELRCDPISGHTALYWYRQSLGQGLEFLIYFQGNSAPDKSGLPSDRFSAERTGGSVSTLTIQRTQQEDSAVYLCASSPGLSGNTIYFGEGSWLTVV.